This T cell receptor beta chain was found in a study of T-cell memory formation after mild COVID-19. TCRdb re-called the 5' RACE reads with MiXCR, one entry per CDR3 protein. Of approximately 54,000 distinct CDR3 sequences in the sample, roughly 12% were seen once. The germline V gene has CDR1 DFQATT and CDR2 SNEGSKA (reference sequence). Trimming shortened V by 3 bases and J by 1 base, and 9 bases separated the two germline ends. This CDR3 has 13 residues. This clonotype was picked up a small number of times. The receptor was isolated from a man between 18 and 35 years old who had mild COVID-19 (a few samples of this study predate the infection). Cell type and time point are not known. The sequencing sample was made of PBMCs or a T cell subset sorted from them (not recorded which). The chain recombines TRBV20-1 with TRBJ1-2; D is ambiguous. As DNA, the CDR3 is TGCAGTGCTAGGAAACCCCTTAACTATGGCTACACCTTC. Protein: CSARKPLNYGYTF.